This T cell receptor beta chain was retrieved from a study of CD8 T cells in ankylosing spondylitis. This CDR3 region has 14 residues. V gave up 3 bases and J gave up 6 bases, with 14 bases separating them. TCRdb reprocessed the 5' RACE reads with MiXCR, giving one entry per CDR3 protein. The sample has about 310,000 distinct CDR3 sequences; less than 25% are singletons. This clonotype has just a few counts. The sequence derives from a female donor with ankylosing spondylitis or in good health (not recorded which). The chain links TRBV12-3 or TRBV12-4 to TRBJ1-1; D ambiguous. Material: blood, either unsorted or a sorted T cell fraction (not recorded which). CDR3 amino acids: CASSLWNHRSEAFF. DNA of the CDR3: TGTGCCAGCAGTTTGTGGAACCATAGATCTGAAGCTTTCTTT.